This passage covers 5 T cell receptor beta chains from one sample sequenced in a study of radiotherapy plus CTLA-4 blockade in lung cancer. The repertoire was sequenced with immunoSEQ multiplex PCR; TCRdb's copy has only in-frame clones and lacks some. This table holds about 64,000 clones, around three quarters found once. The sample in question was peripheral blood, obtained from a patient treated with radiotherapy plus ipilimumab. Receptors originate from a human donor with non-small cell lung cancer whose response to radiotherapy plus ipilimumab could not be evaluated.

This clone was seen only a few times. This sequence joins TRBV5-4 and TRBJ2-3; D may be TRBD1 (5 bases). Trimming pared 3 bases from V and 0 bases from J, leaving 8 bases between. The CDR3 is made up of 14 amino acids. Germline assignment: CDR1 SGHNT and CDR2 YYREEE (reference sequence). CDR3 amino acids: CASSSQASTDTQYF. The CDR3 DNA sequence: TGTGCCAGCAGCTCACAGGCGAGCACAGATACGCAGTATTTT.

This clone was detected only a few times. This chain links TRBV27 with TRBJ2-7, with 9 bases that match TRBD1. The CDR3 loop spans 13 amino acids. V lost 8 bases and J lost 3; bases outside the gene matches: 5. Germline V gene lookup returns CDR1 MNHEY and CDR2 SMNVEV (reference sequence). The CDR3 DNA reads TGTGCCAGCGGGGGACAGGGACTCTACGAGCAGTACTTC. Translated, it gives CASGGQGLYEQYF.

This chain connects TRBV6-6 to TRBJ2-1; 7 bases align to TRBD1. This CDR3 has 13 residues. The trim removed 8 bases at V and 6 bases at J, leaving 7 bases unmatched. Germline CDR1 is MNHNY and CDR2 is SVGAGI (reference sequence). CDR3 loop: CASGLTGSNEQFF. The CDR3 DNA follows: TGTGCCAGCGGGTTGACAGGGTCCAATGAGCAGTTCTTC.

V usage is TRBV19 and J usage is TRBJ2-5, with 15 bases aligning to TRBD2. The V and J ends lost 9 bases and 5 bases, in that order; junction bases with no gene match: 4. The CDR3 consists of 14 residues. In germline, CDR1 is LNHDA, CDR2 SQIVND (reference sequence). CDR3 DNA sequence: TGTGCCAGCACCGGGACTAGCGGGAGGGAGACCCAGTACTTC. Translation gives CASTGTSGRETQYF.

V is TRBV10-3 and J is TRBJ1-3; weak D call: TRBD1 (6 bases). Germline CDR1 reads ENHRY; CDR2 reads SYGVKD. This CDR3 spans 14 amino acids. Trimming removed 9 bases at V and 1 base at J, with 13 bases between. CDR3 DNA: TGTGCCATGCGGACAGTTTATTCTGGAAACACCATATATTTT. This encodes CAMRTVYSGNTIYF.